The sequence of this TCR beta chain was determined in a study of long-term antiretroviral therapy in people with HIV. General observations from the study: Clones with expansion before ART led the repertoire at all time points.

A minimum of one pre-ART and two post-ART PBMC samples existed for each donor. Among participants with HIV, every one received treatment in the United States. Amounts of about 1-10 million cryopreserved PBMC were held in the samples before DNA extraction. Trimming at V came to 6 bases and at J to 0 bases, leaving 5 bases not matched to a gene. The germline V gene encodes CDR1 SEHNR and CDR2 FQNEAQ (reference sequence). There are 15 residues in the CDR3. immunoSEQ v3.0 was run at survey level. Assay: immunoSEQ multiplex PCR; the TCRdb copy retains only in-frame clones and omits some. The table has about 24,000 clones, roughly 95% seen once. The count of this clone is one. The antigen is undetermined.

The sequences come from unsorted PBMCs, collected about 4.7 years after starting antiretroviral therapy. The J gene is TRBJ1-1, the V gene TRBV7-9; 9 nucleotides match TRBD1. This sequence was found in a woman between 50 and 59 years old with HIV. The CDR3 DNA reads TGTGCCAGCAGTGGGGACAGGGAATTGAACACTGAAGCTTTCTTT. This gives the protein CASSGDRELNTEAFF.